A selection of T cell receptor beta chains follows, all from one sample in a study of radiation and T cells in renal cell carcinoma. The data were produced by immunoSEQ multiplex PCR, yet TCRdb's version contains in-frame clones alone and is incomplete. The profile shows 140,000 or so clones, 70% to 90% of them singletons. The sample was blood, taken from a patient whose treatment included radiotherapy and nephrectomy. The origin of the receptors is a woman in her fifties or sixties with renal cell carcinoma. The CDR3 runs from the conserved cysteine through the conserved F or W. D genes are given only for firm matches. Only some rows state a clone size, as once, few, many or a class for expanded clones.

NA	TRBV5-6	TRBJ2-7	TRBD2	CASSLGLAGSTGEQYF	TGTGCCAGCAGCTTGGGGCTAGCGGGGAGTACAGGCGAGCAGTACTTC
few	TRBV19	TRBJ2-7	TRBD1	CASTPTLDRGDF	TGTGCCAGTACCCCAACTTTGGACAGGGGGGACTTC
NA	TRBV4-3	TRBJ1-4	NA	CASSPMGTQGEKLFF	TGCGCCAGCAGCCCAATGGGAACGCAGGGGGAAAAACTGTTTTTT
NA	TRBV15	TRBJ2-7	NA	CATSRGDGDYEQYF	TGTGCCACCAGCAGGGGGGACGGAGACTACGAGCAGTACTTC
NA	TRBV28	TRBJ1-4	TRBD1	CASSSPTGGIEKLFF	TGTGCCAGCAGTTCACCGACAGGGGGCATTGAAAAACTGTTTTTT
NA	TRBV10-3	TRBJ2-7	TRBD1	CAASDGTGTNEQYF	TGTGCCGCATCTGACGGGACAGGGACGAACGAGCAGTACTTC
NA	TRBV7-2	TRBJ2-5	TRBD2	CASSLAVAGGQETQYF	TGTGCCAGCAGCTTAGCGGTAGCGGGGGGGCAAGAGACCCAGTACTTC
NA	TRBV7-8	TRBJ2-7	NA	CASSSWDYEQYF	TGTGCCAGCAGCTCCTGGGACTACGAGCAGTACTTC
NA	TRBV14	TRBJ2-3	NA	CASSQDYERASTQYF	TGTGCCAGCAGCCAAGATTATGAGCGCGCGAGTACGCAGTATTTT
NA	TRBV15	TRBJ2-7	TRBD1	CATSRDQDRGREQYF	TGTGCCACCAGCAGAGATCAGGACAGGGGGCGAGAGCAGTACTTC
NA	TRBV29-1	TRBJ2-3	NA	CSVEVIGLGTDTQYF	TGCAGCGTTGAAGTCATAGGGCTCGGTACAGATACGCAGTATTTT
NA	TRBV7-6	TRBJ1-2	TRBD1	CASSPGTGYGYTF	TGTGCCAGCAGCCCCGGGACAGGGTATGGCTACACCTTC
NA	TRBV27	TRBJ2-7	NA	CASRQRGGFYEQYF	TGTGCCAGCAGACAAAGGGGGGGGTTTTACGAGCAGTACTTC
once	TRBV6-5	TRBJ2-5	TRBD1	CASSRGLGETQYF	TGTGCCAGCAGTAGGGGGCTTGGGGAGACCCAGTACTTC
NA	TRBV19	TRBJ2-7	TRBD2	CASSKSALAGGGYEQYF	TGTGCCAGTAGTAAATCCGCACTAGCGGGAGGCGGTTACGAGCAGTACTTC
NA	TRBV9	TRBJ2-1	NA	CASSALGVSYNEQFF	TGTGCCAGCAGCGCCCTCGGGGTCTCCTACAATGAGCAGTTCTTC